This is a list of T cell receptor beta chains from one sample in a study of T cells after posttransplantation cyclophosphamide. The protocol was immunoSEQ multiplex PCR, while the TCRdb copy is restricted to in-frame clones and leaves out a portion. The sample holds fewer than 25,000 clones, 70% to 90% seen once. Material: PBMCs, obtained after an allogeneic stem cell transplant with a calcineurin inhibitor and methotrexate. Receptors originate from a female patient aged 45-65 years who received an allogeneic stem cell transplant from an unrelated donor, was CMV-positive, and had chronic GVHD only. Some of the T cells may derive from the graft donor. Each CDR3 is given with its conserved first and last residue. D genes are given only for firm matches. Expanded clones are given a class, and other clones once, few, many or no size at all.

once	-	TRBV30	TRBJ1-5	CAWSGPRYANQPQHF	TGTGCCTGGAGTGGCCCCAGGTATGCCAATCAGCCCCAGCATTTT
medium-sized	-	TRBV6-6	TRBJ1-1	CASSLAGAEDEAFF	TGTGCCAGCAGTTTGGCAGGGGCCGAAGATGAAGCTTTCTTT
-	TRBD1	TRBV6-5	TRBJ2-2	CASRPTGGITGELFF	TGTGCCAGCAGGCCTACAGGGGGGATCACCGGGGAGCTGTTTTTT
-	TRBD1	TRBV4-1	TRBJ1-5	CASSQGQGSGPQHF	TGCGCCAGCAGCCAGGGACAGGGGAGCGGGCCCCAGCATTTT
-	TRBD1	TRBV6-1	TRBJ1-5	CAIRTGDQPQHF	TGTGCCATCCGGACAGGGGATCAGCCCCAGCATTTT
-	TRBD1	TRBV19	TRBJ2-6	CASGQGAYSGANVLAF	TGTGCCAGTGGACAGGGGGCTTACTCTGGGGCCAACGTCCTGGCTTTC
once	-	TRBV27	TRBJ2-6	CASRGLSGDTGANVLTF	TGTGCCAGCAGAGGTCTTTCAGGGGACACTGGGGCCAACGTCCTGACTTTC
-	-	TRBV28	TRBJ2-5	CASSSTDLARETQYF	TGTGCCAGCAGTTCGACTGACCTAGCGCGGGAGACCCAGTACTTC
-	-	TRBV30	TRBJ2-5	CAWSVSGQKETQYF	TGTGCCTGGAGTGTATCAGGGCAGAAAGAGACCCAGTACTTC
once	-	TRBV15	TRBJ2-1	CATSGSGLIEDEQFF	TGTGCCACCAGCGGCTCGGGACTCATAGAGGATGAGCAGTTCTTC
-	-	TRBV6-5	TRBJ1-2	CASSYAGDKYGYTF	TGTGCCAGCAGTTACGCCGGGGACAAATATGGCTACACCTTC
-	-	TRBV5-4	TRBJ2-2	CASSSPGAYTGELFF	TGTGCCAGCAGCTCTCCAGGGGCTTACACCGGGGAGCTGTTTTTT
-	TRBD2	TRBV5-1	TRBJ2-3	CASTRRLAGGADTQYF	TGCGCCAGCACCCGACGACTAGCGGGGGGGGCAGATACGCAGTATTTT
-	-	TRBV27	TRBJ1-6	CASSLARPSSPLHF	TGTGCCAGCAGTTTAGCGCGGCCCAGTTCACCCCTCCACTTT
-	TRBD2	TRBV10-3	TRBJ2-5	CAISVGLLAGVGEQYF	TGTGCCATCAGTGTCGGTTTGTTAGCGGGAGTAGGGGAGCAGTACTTC
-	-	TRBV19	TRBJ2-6	CASSPVFSGANVLTF	TGTGCCAGTAGTCCAGTATTCTCTGGGGCCAACGTCCTGACTTTC
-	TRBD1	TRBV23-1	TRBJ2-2	CASSQSRTGDKNTGELFF	TGCGCCAGCAGTCAATCCCGGACAGGGGATAAGAACACCGGGGAGCTGTTTTTT
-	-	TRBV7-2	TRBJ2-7	CASSFGQGSEQYF	TGTGCCAGCAGCTTCGGGCAGGGCAGCGAGCAGTACTTC
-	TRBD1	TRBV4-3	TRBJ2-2	CASSQGGTGHTGELFF	TGCGCCAGCAGCCAAGGAGGGACAGGGCATACCGGGGAGCTGTTTTTT
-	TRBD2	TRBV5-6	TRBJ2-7	CASKTGTSSYEQYF	TGTGCCAGCAAAACCGGGACTAGCTCCTACGAGCAGTACTTC
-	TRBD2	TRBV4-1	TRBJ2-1	CASSLAPSGYNEQFF	TGCGCCAGCAGCCTCGCGCCTAGCGGGTACAATGAGCAGTTCTTC
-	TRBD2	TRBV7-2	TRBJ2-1	CASSLALAGAEQFF	TGTGCCAGCAGCTTAGCGCTAGCGGGAGCTGAGCAGTTCTTC
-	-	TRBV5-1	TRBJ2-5	CASSLYQGQETQYF	TGCGCCAGCAGCTTGTATCAGGGGCAAGAGACCCAGTACTTC
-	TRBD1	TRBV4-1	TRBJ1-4	CASSQPPQGGPKSLLFF	TGCGCCAGCAGCCAACCGCCCCAGGGGGGACCGAAGTCTTTACTGTTTTTT
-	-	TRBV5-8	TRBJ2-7	CASSVEGDRSYEQYF	TGTGCCAGCAGCGTGGAGGGGGACAGATCCTACGAGCAGTACTTC
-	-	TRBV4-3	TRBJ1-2	CASSQDAGVYGYTF	TGCGCCAGCAGCCAAGATGCAGGGGTCTATGGCTACACCTTC
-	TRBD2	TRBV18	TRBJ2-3	CASSPRAGGTDTQYF	TGTGCCAGCTCACCAAGAGCGGGGGGCACAGATACGCAGTATTTT
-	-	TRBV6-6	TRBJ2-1	CASSIPTGSYNEQFF	TGTGCCAGCAGTATTCCTACGGGCTCCTACAATGAGCAGTTCTTC
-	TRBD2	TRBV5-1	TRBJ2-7	CASSPAGTSGYEQYF	TGCGCCAGCAGCCCGGCCGGCACTAGCGGCTACGAGCAGTACTTC
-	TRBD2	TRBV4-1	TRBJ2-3	CASSQEGLAGGTDTQYF	TGCGCCAGCAGCCAAGAAGGCCTAGCGGGAGGCACAGATACGCAGTATTTT
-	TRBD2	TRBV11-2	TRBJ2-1	CASSPIAGDYNEQFF	TGTGCCAGCAGCCCTATAGCGGGAGACTACAATGAGCAGTTCTTC
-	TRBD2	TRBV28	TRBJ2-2	CASRISGGTGELFF	TGTGCCAGCAGGATTAGCGGGGGCACCGGGGAGCTGTTTTTT
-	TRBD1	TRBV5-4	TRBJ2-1	CASSLRTGENNEQFF	TGTGCCAGCAGCTTGAGAACAGGGGAGAACAATGAGCAGTTCTTC
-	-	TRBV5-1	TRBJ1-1	CASSLNDMNTEAFF	TGCGCCAGCAGCTTGAACGACATGAACACTGAAGCTTTCTTT
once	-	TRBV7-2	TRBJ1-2	CASSSGELAYGYTF	TGTGCCAGCAGCTCAGGGGAGTTAGCCTATGGCTACACCTTC
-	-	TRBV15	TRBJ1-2	CATSRDKIYGYTF	TGTGCCACCAGCCGGGACAAGATCTATGGCTACACCTTC
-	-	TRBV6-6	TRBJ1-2	CASTPPSNYGYTF	TGTGCCAGCACCCCCCCTTCTAACTATGGCTACACCTTC
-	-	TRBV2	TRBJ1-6	CASRALSSPLHF	TGTGCCAGCAGAGCCCTCTCCTCACCCCTCCACTTT
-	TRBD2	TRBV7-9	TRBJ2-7	CASSSGLAIYEQYF	TGTGCCAGCAGCTCCGGACTAGCGATCTACGAGCAGTACTTC
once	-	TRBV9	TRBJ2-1	CASSPRYNNEQFF	TGTGCCAGCAGCCCCCGTTACAACAATGAGCAGTTCTTC
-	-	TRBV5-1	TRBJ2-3	CASSPKGVYVGDTQYF	TGCGCCAGCAGCCCGAAGGGGGTTTATGTCGGGGATACGCAGTATTTT
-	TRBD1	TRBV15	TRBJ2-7	CATSSTGTVIYYEQYF	TGTGCCACCAGCAGCACCGGGACAGTCATATACTACGAGCAGTACTTC
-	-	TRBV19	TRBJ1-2	CASTGAGTNYGYTF	TGTGCCAGTACTGGGGCAGGAACTAACTATGGCTACACCTTC
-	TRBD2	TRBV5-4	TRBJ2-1	CASSLAGTSPDEQFF	TGTGCCAGCAGCTTGGCGGGGACTAGTCCCGATGAGCAGTTCTTC
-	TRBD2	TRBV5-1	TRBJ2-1	CASSGWTSGHNEQFF	TGCGCCAGCAGCGGGTGGACTAGCGGTCACAATGAGCAGTTCTTC
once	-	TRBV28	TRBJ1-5	CASRRFRVDKGQPQHF	TGTGCCAGCAGGAGATTCAGGGTGGATAAGGGGCAGCCCCAGCATTTT
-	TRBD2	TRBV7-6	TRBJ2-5	CASSLGATGREQYF	TGTGCCAGCAGCTTAGGAGCCACGGGGAGGGAGCAGTACTTC
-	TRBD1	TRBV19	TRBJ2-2	CASSSRGQARGGELFF	TGTGCCAGTAGTTCCCGGGGACAGGCCAGAGGGGGGGAGCTGTTTTTT
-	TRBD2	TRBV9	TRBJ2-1	CASSVGGGRLYNEQFF	TGTGCCAGCAGCGTAGGGGGCGGGAGGCTCTACAATGAGCAGTTCTTC
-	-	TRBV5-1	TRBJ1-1	CASSLEGGRENTEAFF	TGCGCCAGCAGCTTGGAGGGAGGGAGAGAGAACACTGAAGCTTTCTTT
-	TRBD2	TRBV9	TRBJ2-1	CASSVGSSGGKGEQFF	TGTGCCAGCAGCGTAGGTAGTAGCGGGGGGAAAGGGGAGCAGTTCTTC
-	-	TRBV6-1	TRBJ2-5	CASSDTGGKTLRETQYF	TGTGCCAGCAGTGACACCGGCGGAAAAACGCTCCGAGAGACCCAGTACTTC
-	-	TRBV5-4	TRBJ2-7	CASSQDWSSPYEQYF	TGCGCCAGCAGCCAAGATTGGTCTAGCCCCTACGAGCAGTACTTC
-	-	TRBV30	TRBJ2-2	CAWSVGGTGELFF	TGTGCCTGGAGTGTGGGGGGAACCGGGGAGCTGTTTTTT
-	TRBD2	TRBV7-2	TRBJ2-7	CASSFTGGLDEQYF	TGTGCCAGCAGCTTCACCGGGGGGTTGGACGAGCAGTACTTC
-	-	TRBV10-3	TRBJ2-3	CAIAASSSTDTQYF	TGTGCCATCGCGGCGTCGTCTAGCACAGATACGCAGTATTTT
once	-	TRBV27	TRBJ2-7	CASSPRGFEQYF	TGTGCCAGCAGCCCTCGAGGGTTCGAGCAGTACTTC
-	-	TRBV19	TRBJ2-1	CASSISRGQDYNEQFF	TGTGCCAGTAGTATTTCTAGGGGCCAGGACTACAATGAGCAGTTCTTC
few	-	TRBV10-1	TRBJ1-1	CASSEQLNTEAFF	TGCGCCAGCAGTGAACAACTGAACACTGAAGCTTTCTTT